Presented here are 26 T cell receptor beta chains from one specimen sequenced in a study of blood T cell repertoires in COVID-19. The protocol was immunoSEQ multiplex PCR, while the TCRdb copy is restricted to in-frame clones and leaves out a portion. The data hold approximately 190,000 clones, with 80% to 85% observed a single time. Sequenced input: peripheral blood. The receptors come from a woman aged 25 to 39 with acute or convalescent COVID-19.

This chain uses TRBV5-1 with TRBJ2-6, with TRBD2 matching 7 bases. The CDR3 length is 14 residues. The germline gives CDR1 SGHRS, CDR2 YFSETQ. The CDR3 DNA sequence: TGCGCTACGCGGGAGAGCTCTGGGGCCAACGTCCTGACTTTC. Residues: CATRESSGANVLTF.

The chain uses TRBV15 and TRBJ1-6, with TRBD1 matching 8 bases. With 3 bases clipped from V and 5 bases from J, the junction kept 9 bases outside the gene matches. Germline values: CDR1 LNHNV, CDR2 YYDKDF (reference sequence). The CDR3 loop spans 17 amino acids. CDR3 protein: CATSSVQGARDNSPLHF. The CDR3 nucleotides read TGTGCCACCAGCAGCGTTCAGGGGGCTCGGGATAATTCACCCCTCCACTTT.

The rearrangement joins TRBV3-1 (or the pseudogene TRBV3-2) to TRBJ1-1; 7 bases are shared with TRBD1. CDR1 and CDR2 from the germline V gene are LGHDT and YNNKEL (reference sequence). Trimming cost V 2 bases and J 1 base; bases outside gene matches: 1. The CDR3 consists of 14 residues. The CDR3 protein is CASSQRGQNTEAFF. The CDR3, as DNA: TGTGCCAGCAGCCAAAGGGGGCAGAACACTGAAGCTTTCTTT.

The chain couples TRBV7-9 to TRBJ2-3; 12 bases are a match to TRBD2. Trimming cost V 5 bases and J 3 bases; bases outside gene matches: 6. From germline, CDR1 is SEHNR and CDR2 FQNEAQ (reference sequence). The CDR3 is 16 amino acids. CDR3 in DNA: TGTGCCAGCAGCCTAGGACTAGCGGGACTGACAGATACGCAGTATTTT. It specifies CASSLGLAGLTDTQYF.

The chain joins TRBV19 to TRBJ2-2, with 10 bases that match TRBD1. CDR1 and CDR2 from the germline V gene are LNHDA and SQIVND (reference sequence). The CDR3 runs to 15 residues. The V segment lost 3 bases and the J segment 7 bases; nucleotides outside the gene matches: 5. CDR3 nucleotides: TGTGCCAGTAGTATCCAGACAGGGGGCATCGGGGAGCTGTTTTTT. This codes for CASSIQTGGIGELFF. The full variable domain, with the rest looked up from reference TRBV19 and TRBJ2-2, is DGGITQSPKYLFRKEGQNVTLSCEQNLNHDAMYWYRQDPGQGLRLIYYSQIVNDFQKGDIAEGYSVSREKKESFPLTVTSAQKNPTAFYLCASSIQTGGIGELFFGEGSRLTVL.

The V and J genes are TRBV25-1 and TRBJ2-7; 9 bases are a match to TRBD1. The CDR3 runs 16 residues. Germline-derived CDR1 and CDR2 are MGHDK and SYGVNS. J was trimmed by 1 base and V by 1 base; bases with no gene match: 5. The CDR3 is CASSEWGTGSSYEQYF. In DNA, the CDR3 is TGTGCCAGCAGTGAATGGGGGACAGGGTCATCCTACGAGCAGTACTTC.

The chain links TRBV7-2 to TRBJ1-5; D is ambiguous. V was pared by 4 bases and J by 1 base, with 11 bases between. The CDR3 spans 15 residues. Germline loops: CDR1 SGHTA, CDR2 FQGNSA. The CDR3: CASSSHGGSNQPQHF. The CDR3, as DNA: TGTGCCAGCAGCTCCCACGGAGGGAGCAATCAGCCCCAGCATTTT.

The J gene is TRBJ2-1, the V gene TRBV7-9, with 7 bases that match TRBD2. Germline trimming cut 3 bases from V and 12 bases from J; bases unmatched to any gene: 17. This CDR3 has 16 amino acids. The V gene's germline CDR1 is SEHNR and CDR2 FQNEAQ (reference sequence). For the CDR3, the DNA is TGTGCCAGCAGCTTGACCCCCGGGACTACCGAGGGCTGGCAGTTCTTC. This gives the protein CASSLTPGTTEGWQFF.

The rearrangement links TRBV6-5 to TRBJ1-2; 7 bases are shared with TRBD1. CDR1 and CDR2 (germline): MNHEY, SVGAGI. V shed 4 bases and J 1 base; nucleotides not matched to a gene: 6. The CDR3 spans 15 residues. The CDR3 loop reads CASSLTGFGNYGYTF. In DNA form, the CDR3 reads TGTGCCAGCAGTTTGACAGGGTTCGGTAACTATGGCTACACCTTC.

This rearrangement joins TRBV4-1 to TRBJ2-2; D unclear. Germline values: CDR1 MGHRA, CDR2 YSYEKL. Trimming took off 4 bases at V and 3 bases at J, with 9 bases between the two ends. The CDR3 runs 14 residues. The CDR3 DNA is TGCGCCAGCAGCCTCCGGAGAGACACCGGGGAGCTGTTTTTT. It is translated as CASSLRRDTGELFF.

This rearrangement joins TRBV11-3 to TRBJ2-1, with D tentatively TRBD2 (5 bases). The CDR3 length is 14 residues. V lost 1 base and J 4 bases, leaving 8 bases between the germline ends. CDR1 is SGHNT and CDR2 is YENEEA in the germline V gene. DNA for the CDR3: TGTGCCAGCAGCTTAGGTGGGGAGTACAATGAGCAGTTCTTC. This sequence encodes CASSLGGEYNEQFF.

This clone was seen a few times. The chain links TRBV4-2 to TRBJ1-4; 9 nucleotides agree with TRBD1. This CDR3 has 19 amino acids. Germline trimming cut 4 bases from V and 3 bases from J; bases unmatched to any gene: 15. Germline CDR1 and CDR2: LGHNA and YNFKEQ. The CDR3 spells CASSRRADRGYGANEKLFF. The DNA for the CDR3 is TGTGCCAGCAGCCGAAGGGCAGACAGGGGGTACGGGGCTAATGAAAAACTGTTTTTT.

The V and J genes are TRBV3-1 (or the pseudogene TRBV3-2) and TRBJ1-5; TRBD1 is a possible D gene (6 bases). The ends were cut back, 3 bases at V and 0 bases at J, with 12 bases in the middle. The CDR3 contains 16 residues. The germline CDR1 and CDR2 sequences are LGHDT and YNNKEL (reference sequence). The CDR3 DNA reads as TGTGCCAGCAGCCACCCGGGAGGGGGTAGCAATCAGCCCCAGCATTTT. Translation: CASSHPGGGSNQPQHF.

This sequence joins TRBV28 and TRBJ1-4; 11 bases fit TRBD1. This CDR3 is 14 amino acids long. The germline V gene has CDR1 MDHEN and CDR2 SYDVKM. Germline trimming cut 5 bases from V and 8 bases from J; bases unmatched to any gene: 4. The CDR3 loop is CASSVDRGLEKLFF. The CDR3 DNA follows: TGTGCCAGCAGTGTGGACAGGGGGCTGGAAAAACTGTTTTTT.

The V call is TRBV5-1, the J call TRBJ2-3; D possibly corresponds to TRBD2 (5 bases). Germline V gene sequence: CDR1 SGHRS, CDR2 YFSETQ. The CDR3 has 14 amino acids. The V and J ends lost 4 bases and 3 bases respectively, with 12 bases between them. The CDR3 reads CASSATVATDTQYF. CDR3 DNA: TGCGCCAGCAGCGCGACGGTAGCGACAGATACGCAGTATTTT.

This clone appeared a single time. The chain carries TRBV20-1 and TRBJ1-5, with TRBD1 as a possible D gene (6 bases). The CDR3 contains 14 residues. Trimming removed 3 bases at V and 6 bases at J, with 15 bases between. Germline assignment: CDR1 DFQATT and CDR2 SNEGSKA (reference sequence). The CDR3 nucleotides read TGCAGTGCTAGTAGTTGGCAGGGGACTCAGCCCCAGCATTTT. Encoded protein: CSASSWQGTQPQHF.

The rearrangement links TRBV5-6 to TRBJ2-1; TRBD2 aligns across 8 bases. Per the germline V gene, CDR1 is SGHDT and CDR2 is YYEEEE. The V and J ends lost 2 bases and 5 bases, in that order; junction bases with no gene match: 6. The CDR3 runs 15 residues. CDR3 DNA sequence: TGTGCCAGCAGCTTAAGACGGGAGGGCCACAATGAGCAGTTCTTC. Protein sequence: CASSLRREGHNEQFF.

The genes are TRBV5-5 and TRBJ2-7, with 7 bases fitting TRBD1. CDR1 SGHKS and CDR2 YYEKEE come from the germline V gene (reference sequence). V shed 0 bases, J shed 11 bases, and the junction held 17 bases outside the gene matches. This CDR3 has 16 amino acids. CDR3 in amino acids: CASSLAGTVPGFFEYF. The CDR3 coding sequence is TGTGCCAGCAGCTTGGCCGGGACAGTCCCAGGTTTTTTCGAGTACTTC.

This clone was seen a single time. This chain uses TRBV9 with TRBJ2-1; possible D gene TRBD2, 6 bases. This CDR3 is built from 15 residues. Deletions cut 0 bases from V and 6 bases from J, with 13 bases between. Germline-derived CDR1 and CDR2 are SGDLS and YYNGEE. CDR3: CASSVVTSLSNEQFF. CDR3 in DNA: TGTGCCAGCAGCGTAGTTACTAGCCTAAGCAATGAGCAGTTCTTC.

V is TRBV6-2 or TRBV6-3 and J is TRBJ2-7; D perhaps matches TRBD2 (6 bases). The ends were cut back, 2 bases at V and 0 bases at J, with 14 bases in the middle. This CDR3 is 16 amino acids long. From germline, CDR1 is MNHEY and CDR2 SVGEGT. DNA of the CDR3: TGTGCCAGCAGTTACGACCCTAGCGTGAGCTCCTACGAGCAGTACTTC. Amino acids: CASSYDPSVSSYEQYF.

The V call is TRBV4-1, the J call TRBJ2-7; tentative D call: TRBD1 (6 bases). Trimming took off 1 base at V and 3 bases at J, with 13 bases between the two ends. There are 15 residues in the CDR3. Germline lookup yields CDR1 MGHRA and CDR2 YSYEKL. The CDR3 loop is CASSQGQAQLYEQYF. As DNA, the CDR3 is TGCGCCAGCAGCCAAGGACAGGCCCAACTCTACGAGCAGTACTTC.

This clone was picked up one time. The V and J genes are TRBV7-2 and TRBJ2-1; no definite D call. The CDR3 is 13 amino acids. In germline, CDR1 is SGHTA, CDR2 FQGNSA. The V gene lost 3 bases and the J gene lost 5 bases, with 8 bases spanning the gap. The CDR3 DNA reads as TGTGCCAGCAGCTTCTCTCCGGACAATGAGCAGTTCTTC. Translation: CASSFSPDNEQFF.

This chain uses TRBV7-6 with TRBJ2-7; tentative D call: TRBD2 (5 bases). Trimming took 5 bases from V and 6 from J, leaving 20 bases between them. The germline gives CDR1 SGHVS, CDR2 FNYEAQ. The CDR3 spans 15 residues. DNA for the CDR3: TGTGCCAGCAGCCTGCCGGGCTCCTCGGAGGCCGAGCAGTACTTC. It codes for CASSLPGSSEAEQYF.

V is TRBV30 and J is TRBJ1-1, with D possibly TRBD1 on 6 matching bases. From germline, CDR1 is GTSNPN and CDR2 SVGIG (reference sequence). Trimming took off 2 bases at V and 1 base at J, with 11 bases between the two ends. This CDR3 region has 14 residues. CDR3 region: CAWSTGTGNTEAFF. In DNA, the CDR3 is TGTGCCTGGAGTACAGGGACGGGGAACACTGAAGCTTTCTTT.

The CDR3 here is CASSIYLYQPQHF. Written as DNA, the CDR3 is TGTGCCAGTAGTATCTACCTCTATCAGCCCCAGCATTTT. The V and J genes are TRBV19 and TRBJ1-5; D not certain. The length of the CDR3 is 13 residues. V was shortened by 3 bases and J by 5 bases, with 8 bases between the two germline ends. The germline gives CDR1 LNHDA, CDR2 SQIVND (reference sequence). The full variable domain, its missing parts supplied by reference TRBV19 and TRBJ1-5, is DGGITQSPKYLFRKEGQNVTLSCEQNLNHDAMYWYRQDPGQGLRLIYYSQIVNDFQKGDIAEGYSVSREKKESFPLTVTSAQKNPTAFYLCASSIYLYQPQHFGDGTRLSIL.

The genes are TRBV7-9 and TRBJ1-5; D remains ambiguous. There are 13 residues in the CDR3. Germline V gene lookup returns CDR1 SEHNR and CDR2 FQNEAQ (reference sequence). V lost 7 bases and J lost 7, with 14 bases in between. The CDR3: CASTLGDYQPQHF. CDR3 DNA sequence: TGTGCCAGCACCCTCGGGGATTACCAGCCCCAGCATTTT.